This TCR beta chain was recorded in a study of shared clonotypes between healthy human individuals. Across the whole study: CD8 memory received one plate per donor, CD8 naive two, CD4 memory three and CD4 naive three.

CDR3 length equals 12 residues. Germline V gene sequence: CDR1 SNHLY, CDR2 FYNNEI. Both subsets, CD45RA+ naive and CD45RA-negative memory, were split from the CD4+ cells. Produced via immunoSEQ multiplex PCR; TCRdb's table is partial and in-frame only. The table records about 730,000 clones, roughly two thirds of them present only once. The source material was memory CD4+ T cells sorted from blood. Indicated subset: CD45RA-negative fraction. The sequence came from a woman aged 30 to 39 in good health. V gene TRBV2 combines with J gene TRBJ2-4, with D perhaps TRBD1 (6 bases). TRBJ2-7 matches the DNA end more closely, so the J call is doubtful. CDR3 region: CASSTTGIEQYF. The CDR3 DNA reads TGTGCCAGCAGCACGACAGGAATCGAGCAGTACTTC.